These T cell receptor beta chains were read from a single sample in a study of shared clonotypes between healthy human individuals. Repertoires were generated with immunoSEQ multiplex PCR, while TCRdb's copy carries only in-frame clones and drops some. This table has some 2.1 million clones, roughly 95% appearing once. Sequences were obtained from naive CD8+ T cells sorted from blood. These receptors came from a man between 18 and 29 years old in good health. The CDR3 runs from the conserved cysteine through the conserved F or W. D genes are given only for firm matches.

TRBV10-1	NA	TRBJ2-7	TGCGCCAGCAGCCCCGGCCAGGGTTCCTACGAGCAGTACTTC	CASSPGQGSYEQYF
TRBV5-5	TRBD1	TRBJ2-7	TGTGCCAGCAGCTTGGGGACAGGAAGCGAGCAGTACTTC	CASSLGTGSEQYF
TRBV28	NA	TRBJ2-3	TGTGCCAGCAGTTTCAACGACAGATTCACAGATACGCAGTATTTT	CASSFNDRFTDTQYF
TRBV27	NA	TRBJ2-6	TGTGCCAGCAGTTTCCACTCTGGGGCCAACGTCCTGACTTTC	CASSFHSGANVLTF
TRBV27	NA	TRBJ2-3	TGTGCCAGCAGTTTTGTCCGGGTAGGGGGCACAGATACGCAGTATTTT	CASSFVRVGGTDTQYF
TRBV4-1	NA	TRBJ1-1	TGCGCCAGCAGCCGAATCGGAGGGGTAGAGGGCACTGAAGCTTTCTTT	CASSRIGGVEGTEAFF
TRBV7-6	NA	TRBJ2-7	TGTGCCAGCAGCTTAAAGGACGGGTACGAGCAGTACTTC	CASSLKDGYEQYF
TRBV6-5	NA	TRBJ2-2	TGTGCCAGCCTGGACAGTGACACCGGGGAGCTGTTTTTT	CASLDSDTGELFF
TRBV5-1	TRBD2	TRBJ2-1	TGCGCCAGCAGCTTGTCAGCGGGAGGCTCCTACAATGAGCAGTTCTTC	CASSLSAGGSYNEQFF
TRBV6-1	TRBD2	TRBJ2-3	TGTGCCAGCAGTGAAGCCCTCCTACTTAGCGGGGGGCCCACAGATACGCAGTATTTT	CASSEALLLSGGPTDTQYF
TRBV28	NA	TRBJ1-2	TGTGCCAGCAGTCTTAGGGGGAGTTCTAACTATGGCTACACCTTC	CASSLRGSSNYGYTF
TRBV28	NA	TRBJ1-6	TGTGCCAGCAGTCCCCCGGCGGGTTTTAATTCACCCCTCCACTTT	CASSPPAGFNSPLHF
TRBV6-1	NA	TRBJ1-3	TGTGCCAGCAGTGAACGGCCAGTCTCTGGAAACACCATATATTTT	CASSERPVSGNTIYF
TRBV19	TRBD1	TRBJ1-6	TGTGCCAGTAGCTGGGGGACAGGGCCTTCACCCCTCCACTTT	CASSWGTGPSPLHF
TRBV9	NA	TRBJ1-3	TGTGCCAGCAGCGGTGTTGGGGGAAACACCATATATTTT	CASSGVGGNTIYF
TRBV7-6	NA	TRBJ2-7	TGTGCCAGCAGTTTTGGTAGCCCCTACGAGCAGTACTTC	CASSFGSPYEQYF
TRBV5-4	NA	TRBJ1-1	TGTGCCAGCAGCCCCGATTGGACTGAAGCTTTCTTT	CASSPDWTEAFF
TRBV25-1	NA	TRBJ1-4	TGTGCCAGCAGTGAAACAGGAACGGGTGAAAAACTGTTTTTT	CASSETGTGEKLFF
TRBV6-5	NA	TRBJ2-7	TGTGCCAGCAGTTACGTGAGGCTCTCCGAGCAGTACTTC	CASSYVRLSEQYF
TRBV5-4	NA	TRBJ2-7	TGTGCCAGCAGCGAGACAGGCTACGAGCAGTACTTC	CASSETGYEQYF
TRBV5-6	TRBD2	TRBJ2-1	TGTGCCAGCAGCTTGGAATTAGCGGGGGGTGCTGATGAGCAGTTCTTC	CASSLELAGGADEQFF
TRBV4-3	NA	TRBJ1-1	TGCGCCAGCAGCCAAGGACGAGAGAACACTGAAGCTTTCTTT	CASSQGRENTEAFF
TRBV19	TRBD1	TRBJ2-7	TGTGCCAGTAGTCCTCCGGGACAGGGGGACGAGCAGTACTTC	CASSPPGQGDEQYF
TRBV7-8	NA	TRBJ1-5	TGTGCCAGCAGCTTAGGGGGTATTGGCAATCAGCCCCAGCATTTT	CASSLGGIGNQPQHF
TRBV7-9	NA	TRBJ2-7	TGTGCCAGCAACTTAGGACCGAGCTCCTACGAGCAGTACTTC	CASNLGPSSYEQYF
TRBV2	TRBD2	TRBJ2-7	TGTGCCAGCAGAGTCCCGGGACTAGCGGGAGTAGAGGGGACAGGGGACTACGAGCAGTACTTC	CASRVPGLAGVEGTGDYEQYF
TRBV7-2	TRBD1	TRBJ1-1	TGTGCCAGCAGCCTCCCAAGCAACAGGGGTGGCACTGAAGCTTTCTTT	CASSLPSNRGGTEAFF
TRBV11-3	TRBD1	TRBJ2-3	TGTGCCAGCAGCTTAGCCAGGGGGTCCACAGATACGCAGTATTTT	CASSLARGSTDTQYF